Shown below are 27 T cell receptor beta chains from a single sample sequenced in a study of neurological immune-mediated disorders. Each CDR3 protein is one row after TCRdb ran MiXCR on the 5' RACE reads. The top ten hold roughly 7.1% of the sample, which has tens of thousands of distinct CDR3 sequences, approximately 10% seen once. What was sequenced was PBMCs. These receptors originate from a woman aged 25 to 39 with HTLV-1-associated myelopathy (HAM/TSP).

This chain links TRBV20-1 with TRBJ2-3; D is undetermined. Germline V gene lookup returns CDR1 DFQATT and CDR2 SNEGSKA (reference sequence). The V end lost 1 base, the J end lost 4 bases, and 12 bases lay between the germline ends. The CDR3 contains 14 residues. CDR3 residues: CSARVGVSPDTQYF. In DNA form, the CDR3 reads TGCAGTGCTAGAGTGGGCGTATCCCCAGATACGCAGTATTTT.

At least ten counts were recorded for this clonotype. The gene calls are TRBV20-1 and TRBJ1-2; 8 bases are a match to TRBD1. There are 15 residues in the CDR3. CDR1 and CDR2 (germline): DFQATT, SNEGSKA (reference sequence). Trimming at V came to 0 bases and at J to 6 bases, leaving 9 bases not matched to a gene. The CDR3 sequence: CSARDEPGTGDGYTF. Here the CDR3 DNA reads TGCAGTGCTAGAGATGAACCCGGGACAGGCGATGGCTACACCTTC.

This clonotype was seen at least ten times. The V call is TRBV2, the J call TRBJ2-4, with TRBD1 as a possible D gene (6 bases). CDR1 is SNHLY and CDR2 is FYNNEI in the germline V gene. V shed 4 bases and J shed 0 bases, with 28 bases lying between them. The CDR3 has 21 amino acids. Written as DNA, the CDR3 is TGTGCCAGCAGTGCCCGGGGTAGGGGCCAACAGGGACCACAAGCCAAAAACATTCAGTACTTC. It is translated as CASSARGRGQQGPQAKNIQYF.

This clonotype was observed at least ten times. This rearrangement joins TRBV29-1 to TRBJ1-3; no clear D gene. V was cut by 3 bases and J by 0 bases, with 6 bases left in between. Germline assignment: CDR1 SQVTM and CDR2 ANQGSEA. The CDR3 length is 13 residues. CDR3 sequence: CSVEGSSGNTIYF. DNA for the CDR3: TGCAGCGTTGAGGGCAGCTCTGGAAACACCATATATTTT.

Within the sample, this clonotype is medium-sized. This chain links TRBV5-1 with TRBJ1-1, with 10 bases fitting TRBD1. CDR3 size: 16 residues. Germline assignment: CDR1 SGHRS and CDR2 YFSETQ. With 0 bases clipped from V and 11 bases from J, the junction kept 13 bases outside the gene matches. CDR3 DNA: TGCGCCAGCAGCTTGGGGGGGACCGGGACAGGGGTGCTGGCTTTCTTT. Residues: CASSLGGTGTGVLAFF.

In this sample, this clonotype turned up many times. The rearrangement joins TRBV6-5 to TRBJ1-4; no reliable D call. Trimming shortened V by 2 bases and J by 12 bases, and 7 bases separated the two germline ends. The CDR3 has 11 amino acids. CDR1 MNHEY and CDR2 SVGAGI come from the germline V gene. DNA of the CDR3: TGTGCCAGCAGTTACGCGAACCAACTGTTTTTT. It is translated as CASSYANQLFF.

This clonotype was picked up many times. V is TRBV5-5 and J is TRBJ1-2, with TRBD1 as a possible D gene (5 bases). Germline V gene data show CDR1 as SGHKS and CDR2 as YYEKEE (reference sequence). The CDR3 sequence is 14 residues long. Trimming cost V 6 bases and J 1 base, with 13 bases left between them. CDR3: CASKLTGGNYGYTF. CDR3 in DNA: TGTGCCAGCAAGTTGACGGGGGGTAACTATGGCTACACCTTC.

The chain is built from TRBV6-5 and TRBJ1-4, with D maybe TRBD1 (6 bases). This CDR3 has 15 amino acids. The V gene lost 0 bases and the J gene lost 8 bases, with 13 bases spanning the gap. CDR1 is MNHEY and CDR2 is SVGAGI in the germline V gene. The CDR3 region has the DNA TGTGCCAGCAGTTACTCCCGGGGGGCAAGGGAAAAACTGTTTTTT. Its protein product is CASSYSRGAREKLFF.

J is TRBJ1-5 and V is TRBV30; D is unresolved. Trimming took 0 bases from V and 5 from J, leaving 8 bases between them. Germline V gene data show CDR1 as GTSNPN and CDR2 as SVGIG (reference sequence). This CDR3 spans 13 amino acids. The CDR3 loop is CAWSVTAHQPQHF. In DNA form, the CDR3 reads TGTGCCTGGAGTGTGACGGCGCATCAGCCCCAGCATTTT.

This clonotype was seen many times. V usage is TRBV29-1 and J usage is TRBJ2-2, with 9 bases aligning to TRBD1. The CDR3 runs 15 residues. Germline V gene lookup returns CDR1 SQVTM and CDR2 ANQGSEA. V shed 3 bases, J shed 2 bases, and the junction held 4 bases outside the gene matches. CDR3 DNA sequence: TGCAGCGTTGAGATACAGGGGGCCAACACCGGGGAGCTGTTTTTT. Its protein is CSVEIQGANTGELFF.

The sample holds many counts of this clonotype. This chain links TRBV5-1 with TRBJ2-7; D not resolved. Trimming stripped 0 bases from V and 0 bases from J, with 16 bases between. The CDR3 extends over 17 amino acids. CDR1 SGHRS and CDR2 YFSETQ come from the germline V gene. The CDR3 region is CASSLDTTTDFSYEQYF. The CDR3 nucleotides are TGCGCCAGCAGCTTGGACACAACTACAGATTTCTCCTACGAGCAGTACTTC.

Many counts were recorded for this clonotype. CDR3 region: CASSLPGLIGELFF. In DNA form, the CDR3 reads TGTGCCAGCAGCCTTCCGGGGTTGATCGGGGAGCTGTTTTTT. The chain joins TRBV7-9 to TRBJ2-2; tentatively, D is TRBD2 (5 bases). The germline V gene has CDR1 SEHNR and CDR2 FQNEAQ (reference sequence). The CDR3 runs to 14 residues. V was clipped by 5 bases and J by 7 bases, with 14 bases between them.

The J gene is TRBJ2-3, the V gene TRBV20-1; D call uncertain. The CDR3 totals 13 residues. Germline CDR1 reads DFQATT; CDR2 reads SNEGSKA (reference sequence). Trimming removed 6 bases from V and 0 bases from J, with 10 bases in between. The CDR3 DNA reads as TGCAGTGCACGAGCCGGGAGCACAGATACGCAGTATTTT. Translating it yields CSARAGSTDTQYF.

This clonotype has a count of ten or more. The chain employs TRBV20-1 and TRBJ1-2, with D unclear. Germline V gene sequence: CDR1 DFQATT, CDR2 SNEGSKA (reference sequence). V dropped 0 bases and J dropped 8 bases, with 13 bases sitting between them. The CDR3 loop spans 13 amino acids. The CDR3 nucleotides read TGCAGTGCTAGAGATAGATACCGCCAGGGCTACACCTTC. Its protein is CSARDRYRQGYTF.

This clonotype was counted ten times or more. V and J are TRBV15 and TRBJ1-3; a weak D match, TRBD1 (5 bases). Trimming took off 8 bases at V and 3 bases at J, with 17 bases between the two ends. This CDR3 comprises 15 residues. Germline CDR1 reads LNHNV; CDR2 reads YYDKDF (reference sequence). The CDR3 sequence: CATGPGPWGGNTIYF. CDR3 in DNA: TGTGCCACCGGACCGGGGCCCTGGGGTGGAAACACCATATATTTT.

This clonotype was recorded at least ten times. In DNA form, the CDR3 reads TGCGCCAGCAGCGAACAGGGGACCGGGGAGCTGTTTTTT. As protein: CASSEQGTGELFF. The J gene is TRBJ2-2, the V gene TRBV5-1, with 7 nucleotides matching TRBD1. Germline CDR1 SGHRS, CDR2 YFSETQ. V shed 4 bases and J 5 bases; nucleotides not matched to a gene: 2. CDR3 length: 13 residues.

This clonotype has at least ten counts. The rearrangement uses TRBV20-1 and TRBJ2-3; no definite D call. Germline V gene data show CDR1 as DFQATT and CDR2 as SNEGSKA (reference sequence). This CDR3 is built from 13 residues. V gave up 4 bases and J gave up 4 bases, with 12 bases separating them. CDR3 nucleotide sequence: TGCAGTGCTATGAGTAGGGCCCCAGATACGCAGTATTTT. The encoded protein is CSAMSRAPDTQYF.

The chain carries TRBV7-3 and TRBJ2-1; 10 bases map to TRBD1. The length of the CDR3 is 15 residues. The germline CDR1 and CDR2 sequences are SGHTA and FQGTGA. V gave up 4 bases and J gave up 4 bases; unmatched junction bases: 4. The CDR3 nucleotides are TGTGCCAGCAGCTCGGGACAGGGGATGTACAATGAGCAGTTCTTC. Protein product: CASSSGQGMYNEQFF.

This clonotype has a count of ten or more. The chain joins TRBV6-5 to TRBJ2-1; no clear D gene. Germline loops: CDR1 MNHEY, CDR2 SVGAGI. Trimming stripped 6 bases from V and 0 bases from J, with 15 bases between. This CDR3 is 16 amino acids long. In nucleotides, the CDR3 is TGTGCCAGCAGCACCCTCTTGGCGAGCTCCTACAATGAGCAGTTCTTC. Protein: CASSTLLASSYNEQFF.

This clonotype was observed many times. The chain combines TRBV20-1 with TRBJ2-2, with TRBD2 as a possible D gene (7 bases). The germline gives CDR1 DFQATT, CDR2 SNEGSKA (reference sequence). Trimming removed 3 bases from V and 7 bases from J, with 12 bases in between. The CDR3 covers 13 residues. CDR3 amino acids: CSARGGGGGELFF. Here the CDR3 DNA reads TGCAGTGCTAGGGGCGGGGGCGGCGGGGAGCTGTTTTTT.

This clonotype was detected only a few times. The chain recombines TRBV20-1 with TRBJ2-7; D could derive from TRBD1 or TRBD2 (6 bases each). The CDR3 consists of 13 residues. Trimming removed 3 bases from V and 3 bases from J, with 12 bases in between. Germline assignment: CDR1 DFQATT and CDR2 SNEGSKA (reference sequence). CDR3 nucleotides: TGCAGTGCTAGGTACGGAGGGGGCTACGAGCAGTACTTC. The encoded protein is CSARYGGGYEQYF.

At least ten counts were recorded for this clonotype. The gene calls are TRBV18 and TRBJ1-2; a possible D gene is TRBD1 (6 bases). Germline V gene lookup returns CDR1 KGHSH and CDR2 LQKENI. CDR3 length: 13 amino acids. With 4 bases removed from V and 8 bases from J, the gap between germline ends came to 14 bases. CDR3 sequence (DNA): TGTGCCAGCTCACTCGACCTCCAGGGGGGCTACACCTTC. It encodes CASSLDLQGGYTF.

This clonotype was seen ten or more times. The chain is built from TRBV4-1 and TRBJ2-7, with D maybe TRBD1 (6 bases). Trimming took off 2 bases at V and 4 bases at J, with 18 bases between the two ends. The CDR3 consists of 16 residues. Germline loops: CDR1 MGHRA, CDR2 YSYEKL. CDR3 residues: CASSQIPGQPNYEQYF. The CDR3 region has the DNA TGCGCCAGCAGCCAAATCCCGGGACAACCGAATTACGAGCAGTACTTC.

The sample holds many counts of this clonotype. The chain recombines TRBV5-1 with TRBJ2-5; tentative D call: TRBD2 (6 bases). Germline values: CDR1 SGHRS, CDR2 YFSETQ. V was pared by 1 base and J by 4 bases, with 8 bases between. The CDR3 is 13 amino acids. The CDR3 sequence: CASSLQGLETQYF. CDR3 sequence (DNA): TGCGCCAGCAGCTTGCAGGGACTAGAGACCCAGTACTTC.

This clonotype is labeled medium-sized. The chain recombines TRBV5-1 with TRBJ1-2, with a weak D call TRBD1 (6 bases). The CDR3 length is 13 residues. With 3 bases removed from V and 2 bases from J, the gap between germline ends came to 8 bases. Germline V CDR1 and CDR2: SGHRS, YFSETQ. The DNA for the CDR3 is TGCGCCAGCAGCTCCGGACAGAACTATGGCTACACCTTC. Translating it yields CASSSGQNYGYTF.

This clonotype was seen repeatedly, ten times or more. The chain employs TRBV5-6 and TRBJ2-7; the match to TRBD1 covers 7 bases. Germline CDR1 reads SGHDT; CDR2 reads YYEEEE. J was trimmed by 7 bases and V by 3 bases; bases with no gene match: 7. This CDR3 spans 13 amino acids. The CDR3 bases are TGTGCCAGCAGCTACGGGACAGCCGGGGAGCAGTACTTC. Residues: CASSYGTAGEQYF.

In this sample, this clonotype turned up many times. The V gene is TRBV5-5, the J gene TRBJ2-2, with D possibly matching TRBD2 (6 bases). Germline-derived CDR1 and CDR2 are SGHKS and YYEKEE (reference sequence). V was shortened by 0 bases and J by 4 bases, with 7 bases between the two germline ends. CDR3 size: 14 residues. DNA for the CDR3: TGTGCCAGCAGCTTGGTCGGGGGCACCGGGGAGCTGTTTTTT. Its protein product is CASSLVGGTGELFF.